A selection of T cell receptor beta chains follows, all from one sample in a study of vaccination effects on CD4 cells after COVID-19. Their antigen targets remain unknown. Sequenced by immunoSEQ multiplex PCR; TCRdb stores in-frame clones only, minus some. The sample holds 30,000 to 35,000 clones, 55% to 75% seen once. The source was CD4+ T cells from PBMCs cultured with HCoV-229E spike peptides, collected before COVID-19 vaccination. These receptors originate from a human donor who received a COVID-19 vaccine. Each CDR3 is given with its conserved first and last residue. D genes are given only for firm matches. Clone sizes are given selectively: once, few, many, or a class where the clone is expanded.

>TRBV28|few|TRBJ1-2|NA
TGTGCCAGCAGTCTAGTGGACGGGGTTAACTATGGCTACACCTTC
CASSLVDGVNYGYTF
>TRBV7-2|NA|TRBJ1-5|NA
TGTGCCAGCAGCTCAAGGGTTCTAGGGGGCAATCAGCCCCAGCATTTT
CASSSRVLGGNQPQHF
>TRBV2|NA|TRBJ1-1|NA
TGTGCCAGCAGGGACGCGGGGAGGTACACTGAAGCTTTCTTT
CASRDAGRYTEAFF
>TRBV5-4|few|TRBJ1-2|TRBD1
TGTGCCAGCAGCTCCGGGCGACAGGGGCGGTTCTATGGCTACACCTTC
CASSSGRQGRFYGYTF
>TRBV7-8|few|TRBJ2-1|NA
TGTGCCAGCAGCTCGATCAAGCGGAACAATGAGCAGTTCTTC
CASSSIKRNNEQFF
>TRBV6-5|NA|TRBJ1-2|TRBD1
TGTGCCAGCAGTTACTCGGGACAGGGAACGGATGGCTACACCTTC
CASSYSGQGTDGYTF
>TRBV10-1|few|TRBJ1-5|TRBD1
TGCGCCAGCAGTAAAGGGTGGGGACAGGGGTTTGGCAATCAGCCCCAGCATTTT
CASSKGWGQGFGNQPQHF
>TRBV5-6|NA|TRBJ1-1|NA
TGTGCCAGCAGCTTTGGGCCCAGGGTGTTTGAAGCTTTCTTT
CASSFGPRVFEAFF
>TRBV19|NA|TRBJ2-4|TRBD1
TGTGCCAGTAGCGCCGCCGGGACAGGTGTAAACATTCAGTACTTC
CASSAAGTGVNIQYF
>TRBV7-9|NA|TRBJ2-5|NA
TGTGCCAGCAGCTTGGTACGAGAGACCCAGTACTTC
CASSLVRETQYF
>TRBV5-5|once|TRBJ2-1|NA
TGTGCCAGCAGCCTACCAGGGGTGGGACATAGCAATGAGCAGTTCTTC
CASSLPGVGHSNEQFF
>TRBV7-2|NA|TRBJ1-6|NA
TGTGCCAGCAGCTCTGAGTATAAGGGAGGTTCACCCCTCCACTTT
CASSSEYKGGSPLHF
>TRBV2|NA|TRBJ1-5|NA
TGTGCCAGCAGTCGTCAGGGAGGAGGCAATCAGCCCCAGCATTTT
CASSRQGGGNQPQHF
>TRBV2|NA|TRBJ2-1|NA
TGTGCCAGCACCTATCAGGATGAGCAGTTCTTC
CASTYQDEQFF
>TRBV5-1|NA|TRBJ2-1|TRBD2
TGCGCCAGCAGCGGGGGTGGGACTAGCGGGATTAGCTCCTACAATGAGCAGTTCTTC
CASSGGGTSGISSYNEQFF
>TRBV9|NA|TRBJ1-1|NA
TGTGCCAGCAGCGCCCGGACAGAATTGAACACTGAAGCTTTCTTT
CASSARTELNTEAFF
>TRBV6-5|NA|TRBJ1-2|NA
TGTGCCAGCAGTTACACGCGGCGGACAGCCCGGTATGGCTACACCTTC
CASSYTRRTARYGYTF
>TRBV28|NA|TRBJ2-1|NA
TGTGCCAGCAGCATCGGAAGGGAGCAGTTCTTC
CASSIGREQFF
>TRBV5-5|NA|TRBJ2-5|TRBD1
TGTGCCAGCAGCTTGGTTACAGGGGGCTTAGAGACCCAGTACTTC
CASSLVTGGLETQYF
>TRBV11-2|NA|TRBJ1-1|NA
TGTGCCGGGGCTCTCCAAGGGAACACTGAAGCTTTCTTT
CAGALQGNTEAFF
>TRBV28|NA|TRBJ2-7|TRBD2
TGTGCCAGCAGTCCTCTCGGGCTAGCGGTGTACTTC
CASSPLGLAVYF
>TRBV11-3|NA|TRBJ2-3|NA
TGTGCCAGCAGCTTAGGAGCGGAGTCAGATACGCAGTATTTT
CASSLGAESDTQYF